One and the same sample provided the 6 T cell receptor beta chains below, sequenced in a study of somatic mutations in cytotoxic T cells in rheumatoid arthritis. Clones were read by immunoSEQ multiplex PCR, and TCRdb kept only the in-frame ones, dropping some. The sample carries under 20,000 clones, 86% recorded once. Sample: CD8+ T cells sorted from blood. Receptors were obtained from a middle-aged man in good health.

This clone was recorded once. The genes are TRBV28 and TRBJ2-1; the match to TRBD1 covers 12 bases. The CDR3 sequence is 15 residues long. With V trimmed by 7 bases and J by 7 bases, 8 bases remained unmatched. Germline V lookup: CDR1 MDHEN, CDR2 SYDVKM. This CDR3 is CASTYWDRGRNEQFF. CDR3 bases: TGTGCCAGCACCTACTGGGACAGGGGGCGAAATGAGCAGTTCTTC.

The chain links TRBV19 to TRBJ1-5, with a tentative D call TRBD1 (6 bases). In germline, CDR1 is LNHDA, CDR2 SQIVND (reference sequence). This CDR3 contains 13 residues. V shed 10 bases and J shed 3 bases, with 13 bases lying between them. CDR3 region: CATNREPNQPQHF. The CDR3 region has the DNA TGTGCCACCAACAGGGAGCCCAATCAGCCCCAGCATTTT. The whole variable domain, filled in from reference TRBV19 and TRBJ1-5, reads DGGITQSPKYLFRKEGQNVTLSCEQNLNHDAMYWYRQDPGQGLRLIYYSQIVNDFQKGDIAEGYSVSREKKESFPLTVTSAQKNPTAFYLCATNREPNQPQHFGDGTRLSIL.

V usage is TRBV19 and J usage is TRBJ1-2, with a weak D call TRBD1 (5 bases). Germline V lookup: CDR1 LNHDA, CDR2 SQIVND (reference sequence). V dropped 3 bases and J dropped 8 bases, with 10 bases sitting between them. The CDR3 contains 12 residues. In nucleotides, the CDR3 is TGTGCCAGTAGTATTCCAGGGTCGGGCTACACCTTC. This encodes CASSIPGSGYTF.

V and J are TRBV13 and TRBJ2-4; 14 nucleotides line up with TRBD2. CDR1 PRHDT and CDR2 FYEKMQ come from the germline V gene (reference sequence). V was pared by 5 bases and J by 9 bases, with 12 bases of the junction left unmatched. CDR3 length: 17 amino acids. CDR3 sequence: CASSRGLAGGFRAIQYF. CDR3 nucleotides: TGTGCCAGCAGCAGAGGACTAGCGGGAGGTTTCCGGGCCATTCAGTACTTC.

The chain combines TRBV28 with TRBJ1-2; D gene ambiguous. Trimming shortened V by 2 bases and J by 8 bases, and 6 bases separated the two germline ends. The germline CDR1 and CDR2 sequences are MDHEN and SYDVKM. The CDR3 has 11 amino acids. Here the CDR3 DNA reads TGTGCCAGCAGTTTAGGAGGCGGCTACACCTTC. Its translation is CASSLGGGYTF.

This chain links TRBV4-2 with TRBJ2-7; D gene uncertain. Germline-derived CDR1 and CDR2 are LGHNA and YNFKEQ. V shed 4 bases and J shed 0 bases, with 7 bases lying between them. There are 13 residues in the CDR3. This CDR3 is CASSRPDSYEQYF. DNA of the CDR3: TGTGCCAGCAGCCGCCCGGACTCCTACGAGCAGTACTTC.